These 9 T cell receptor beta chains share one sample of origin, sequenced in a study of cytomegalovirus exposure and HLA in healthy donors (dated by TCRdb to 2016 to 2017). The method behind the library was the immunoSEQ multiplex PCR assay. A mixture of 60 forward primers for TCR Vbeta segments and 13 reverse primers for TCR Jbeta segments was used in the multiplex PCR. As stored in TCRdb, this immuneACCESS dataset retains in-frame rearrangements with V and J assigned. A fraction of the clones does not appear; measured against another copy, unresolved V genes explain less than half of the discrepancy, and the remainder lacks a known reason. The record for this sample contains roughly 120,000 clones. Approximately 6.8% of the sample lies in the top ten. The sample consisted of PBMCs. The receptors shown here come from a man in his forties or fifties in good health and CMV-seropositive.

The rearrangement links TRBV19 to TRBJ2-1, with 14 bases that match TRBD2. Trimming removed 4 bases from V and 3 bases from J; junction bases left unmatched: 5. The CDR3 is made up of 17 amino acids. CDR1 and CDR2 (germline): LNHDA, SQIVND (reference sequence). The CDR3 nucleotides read TGTGCCAGTAGTAACTCGGGACTAGCGGGAGTCTACAATGAGCAGTTCTTC. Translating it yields CASSNSGLAGVYNEQFF.

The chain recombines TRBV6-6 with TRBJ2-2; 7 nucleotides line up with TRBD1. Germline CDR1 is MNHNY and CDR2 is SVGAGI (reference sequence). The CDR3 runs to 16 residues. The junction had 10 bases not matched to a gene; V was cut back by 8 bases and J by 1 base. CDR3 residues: CASCLGGRQNTGELFF. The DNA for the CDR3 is TGTGCCAGCTGCCTAGGGGGCAGGCAGAACACCGGGGAGCTGTTTTTT.

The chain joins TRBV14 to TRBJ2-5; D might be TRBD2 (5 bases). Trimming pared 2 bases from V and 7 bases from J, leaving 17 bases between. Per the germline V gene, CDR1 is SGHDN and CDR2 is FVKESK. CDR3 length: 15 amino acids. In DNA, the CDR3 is TGTGCCAGCAGCCAACTCGAAGGGAGCCCAGGGACCCAGTACTTC. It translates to CASSQLEGSPGTQYF.

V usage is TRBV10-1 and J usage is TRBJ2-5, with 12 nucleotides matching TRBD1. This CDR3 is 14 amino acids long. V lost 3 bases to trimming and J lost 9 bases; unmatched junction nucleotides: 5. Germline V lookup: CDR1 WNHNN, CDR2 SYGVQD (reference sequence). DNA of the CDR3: TGCGCCAGCAGTGATCCCGGGACAGGGGGCGCCCAGTACTTC. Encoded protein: CASSDPGTGGAQYF.

CDR3 DNA: TGTGCCAGCAGCTTTGGGGGGTCCACCTATGGCTACACCTTC. Its protein is CASSFGGSTYGYTF. The rearrangement uses TRBV7-9 and TRBJ1-2; D possibly corresponds to TRBD1 (5 bases). Per germline, CDR1 SEHNR and CDR2 FQNEAQ (reference sequence). The CDR3 runs 14 residues. The V end was cut by 3 bases, the J end by 4 bases, with 12 bases between.

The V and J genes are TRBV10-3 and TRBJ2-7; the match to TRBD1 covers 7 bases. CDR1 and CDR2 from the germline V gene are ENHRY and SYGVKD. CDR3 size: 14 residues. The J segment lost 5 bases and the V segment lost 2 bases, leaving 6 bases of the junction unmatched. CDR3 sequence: CAISETGVRDEQYF. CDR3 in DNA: TGTGCCATCAGTGAGACAGGGGTTCGAGACGAGCAGTACTTC.

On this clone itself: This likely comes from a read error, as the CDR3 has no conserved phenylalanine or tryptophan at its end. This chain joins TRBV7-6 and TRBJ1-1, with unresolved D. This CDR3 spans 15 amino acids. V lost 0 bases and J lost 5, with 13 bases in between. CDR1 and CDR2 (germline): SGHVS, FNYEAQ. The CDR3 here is CASSLADSGRTEAFL. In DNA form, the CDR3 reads TGTGCCAGCAGCTTAGCTGACTCGGGGAGGACTGAAGCTTTCCTT.

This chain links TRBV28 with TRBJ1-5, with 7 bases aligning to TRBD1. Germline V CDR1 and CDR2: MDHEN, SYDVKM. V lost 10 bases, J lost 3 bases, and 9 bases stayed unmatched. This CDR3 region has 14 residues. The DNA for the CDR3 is TGTGCCACAGAAATGACAGGGCTCAATCAGCCCCAGCATTTT. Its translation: CATEMTGLNQPQHF.

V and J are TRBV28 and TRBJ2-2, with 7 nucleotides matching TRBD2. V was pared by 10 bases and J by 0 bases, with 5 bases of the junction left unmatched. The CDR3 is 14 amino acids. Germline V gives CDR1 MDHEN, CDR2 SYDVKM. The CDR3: CANRAGSNTGELFF. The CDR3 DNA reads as TGTGCCAACAGAGCGGGATCGAACACCGGGGAGCTGTTTTTT.